This record covers a single TCR beta chain. Its target is unknown. The sample is drawn from a study of post-analysis software for immune sequencing data. Overall study findings and caveats: Compared with controls, patients showed significantly lower normalized Chao1 diversity.

The authors incorporated unique molecular identifiers into the TCR beta cDNA libraries. From the PCR reads, TCRdb called clonotypes with MiXCR, one entry per CDR3 protein. This sample has 800,000 to 950,000 distinct CDR3 sequences; under 70% occur once, and the top ten carry 4.6%. Sequenced: blood. This TCR was sampled from a girl aged 10-17 years with multiple sclerosis.

The CDR3 nucleotides are TGCGCCAGCAGCCAAGATTGGGCCGGTGCCCAGACCCAGTACTTC. Translating gives CASSQDWAGAQTQYF. This chain connects TRBV4-1 to TRBJ2-5; D gene unclear. Trimming took off 0 bases at V and 6 bases at J, with 14 bases between the two ends. CDR1 MGHRA and CDR2 YSYEKL come from the germline V gene. The CDR3 is made up of 15 amino acids.